This TCR beta chain stems from a study of cytomegalovirus exposure and HLA in healthy donors. Amplification used 60 Vbeta primers and 13 Jbeta primers. Data came from immunoSEQ multiplex PCR; TCRdb stores just in-frame clones and leaves some out. The sample lists 95,000 to 130,000 clones, around 74% seen once, with over 1.5% in the top ten. CDR1 is SGHDT, CDR2 YYEEEE, per germline. The length of the CDR3 is 15 residues. V shed 2 bases, J shed 10 bases, and the junction held 8 bases outside the gene matches. Sequenced input: PBMCs. J is TRBJ1-6 and V is TRBV5-6; 8 nucleotides agree with TRBD1. This clonotype was sampled from a woman aged 18-29 years in good health and CMV-seronegative. CDR3 amino acids: CASSLSDREGSPLHF. The CDR3 DNA follows: TGTGCCAGCAGCTTATCGGACAGGGAGGGATCACCCCTCCACTTT.